A single sample is the source of the 29 T cell receptor beta chains below, sequenced in a study of regulatory T cells in long-lasting Graves disease. For TCR beta, libraries came from iRepertoire HTBI primers and Arm-PCR of CDR3 regions. In TCRdb, the multiplex PCR reads were re-called with MiXCR into one record per CDR3 protein. Among approximately 350,000 distinct CDR3 sequences listed, 15% to 20% were seen once. Time point given: newly diagnosed GD, antithyroid drugs for less than 3 months. Researchers made the TCR library from RNA that was extracted from PBMCs. These same data were also listed under a study on T cells in Graves' hyperthyroidism and ophthalmopathy.

This specimen consisted of peripheral blood mononuclear cells (PBMCs), obtained at new diagnosis, from a patient treated with antithyroid drugs. The receptor source for this set is a man aged 35 to 55 with Graves disease.

J is TRBJ2-7 and V is TRBV6-1; 10 nucleotides line up with TRBD1. Germline V gene data show CDR1 as MNHNS and CDR2 as SASEGT. The CDR3 has 15 residues. V was pared by 8 bases and J by 2 bases, with 9 bases of the junction left unmatched. The CDR3 spells CASAKGDRGPYEQYF. The DNA of the CDR3 is TGTGCCAGCGCAAAAGGGGACAGGGGACCCTACGAGCAGTACTTC.

Of note for this clonotype: Being one base from a much bigger clone, this may be a read error. This chain uses TRBV7-2 with TRBJ1-3; the D is unclear. Trimming pared 3 bases from V and 0 bases from J, leaving 3 bases between. The germline V gene encodes CDR1 SGHTA and CDR2 FQGNSA. The CDR3 extends over 13 amino acids. This CDR3 reads CASSFNSGNTIYF. The CDR3 DNA is TGTGCCAGCAGCTTTAACTCTGGAAACACCATATATTTT. The full variable domain, rest sourced from reference TRBV7-2 and TRBJ1-3, is GAGVSQSPSNKVTEKGKDVELRCDPISGHTALYWYRQSLGQGLEFLIYFQGNSAPDKSGLPSDRFSAERTGGSVSTLTIQRTQQEDSAVYLCASSFNSGNTIYFGEGSWLTVV.

This clonotype turned up a few times. The rearrangement links TRBV6-1 to TRBJ1-2; D not resolved. This CDR3 contains 13 residues. The germline V gene encodes CDR1 MNHNS and CDR2 SASEGT. V lost 11 bases to trimming and J lost 4 bases, with 17 bases between them. CDR3 DNA: TGTGCCCTCGTTTCGTGGCACGGCTATGGCTACACCTTC. Translated, it gives CALVSWHGYGYTF.

This clonotype occurred many times. The chain recombines TRBV6-1 with TRBJ1-2, with D possibly TRBD1 on 6 matching bases. CDR1 is MNHNS and CDR2 is SASEGT in the germline V gene. The CDR3 extends over 17 amino acids. With 2 bases removed from V and 4 bases from J, the gap between germline ends came to 20 bases. CDR3 loop: CASSETGFWKGLYGYTF. The CDR3 bases are TGTGCCAGCAGTGAAACAGGGTTCTGGAAGGGCCTCTATGGCTACACCTTC.

This clonotype was detected ten times or more. The chain couples TRBV2 to TRBJ1-1; D call uncertain. Germline V gene lookup returns CDR1 SNHLY and CDR2 FYNNEI. With 7 bases removed from V and 5 bases from J, the gap between germline ends came to 14 bases. The CDR3 runs to 13 residues. CDR3 bases: TGTGCCAGCATTTTCGGGGATTTGACTGAAGCTTTCTTT. This sequence encodes CASIFGDLTEAFF.

This clonotype was recorded a few times. This chain links TRBV19 with TRBJ2-3, with TRBD1 as a possible D gene (5 bases). Trimming removed 0 bases from V and 3 bases from J, with 7 bases in between. This CDR3 region has 14 residues. Germline CDR1 reads LNHDA; CDR2 reads SQIVND (reference sequence). Here the CDR3 DNA reads TGTGCCAGTAGTATAGACCGACAGACAGATACGCAGTATTTT. This sequence encodes CASSIDRQTDTQYF.

There are many counts of this clonotype. This CDR3 is CASRAGRSAAFF. CDR3 coding DNA: TGTGCCTCCCGGGCAGGAAGGTCAGCAGCTTTCTTT. J is TRBJ1-1 and V is TRBV30, with unresolved D. Germline V gene lookup returns CDR1 GTSNPN and CDR2 SVGIG (reference sequence). Trimming took 7 bases from V and 10 from J, leaving 19 bases between them. CDR3 length equals 12 residues. Full variable domain (missing parts from reference TRBV30 and TRBJ1-1): SQTIHQWPATLVQPVGSPLSLECTVEGTSNPNLYWYRQAAGRGLQLLFYSVGIGQISSEVPQNLSASRPQDRQFILSSKKLLLSDSGFYLCASRAGRSAAFFGQGTRLTVV.

This clonotype was detected ten times or more. The junction differs from germline at one of its ends, possibly a read error. The chain combines TRBV5-1 with TRBJ1-4, with TRBD1 identical over 8 bases. Per germline, CDR1 SGHRS and CDR2 YFSETQ. The CDR3 length is 14 residues. The CDR3 is CASSPQGAGEKLFF. CDR3 nucleotides: TGTGCCAGCAGCCCGCAGGGGGCGGGTGAAAAACTGTTTTTT.

The chain uses TRBV19 and TRBJ1-5, with D unresolved. The CDR3 runs 12 residues. Germline CDR1 is LNHDA and CDR2 is SQIVND (reference sequence). The ends were cut back, 3 bases at V and 10 bases at J, with 10 bases in the middle. This CDR3 is CASSILSRPQHF. CDR3 nucleotides: TGTGCCAGTAGTATCCTGAGTAGACCCCAGCATTTT.

This clonotype appeared many times. The V call is TRBV18, the J call TRBJ2-1; 9 bases agree with TRBD1. CDR1 KGHSH and CDR2 LQKENI come from the germline V gene. V lost 5 bases and J lost 8; bases outside the gene matches: 10. CDR3 length equals 15 residues. CDR3 sequence reads: CASSSTGQGGYEQFF. Written as DNA, the CDR3 is TGTGCCAGCTCATCCACGGGACAGGGTGGGTATGAGCAGTTCTTC.

A note on this clonotype: A much larger clone lies a single base off, so this may be a read error. The chain uses TRBV24-1 and TRBJ1-4, with D possibly matching TRBD1 (5 bases). The CDR3 length is 15 residues. Germline V CDR1 and CDR2: KGHDR, SFDVKD. DNA of the CDR3: TGTACCACCAGTGATTCCGGGACGGCTAATGAAAAACTGTTTTTT. Translated: CTTSDSGTANEKLFF.

The chain carries TRBV5-4 and TRBJ2-1; possibly TRBD1 for D (5 bases). The CDR3 runs 14 residues. Germline values: CDR1 SGHNT, CDR2 YYREEE (reference sequence). Trimming removed 1 base at V and 1 base at J, with 6 bases between. The CDR3 loop is CASSLPGSYNEQFF. The DNA of the CDR3 is TGTGCCAGCAGCTTGCCAGGGTCCTACAATGAGCAGTTCTTC.

This clonotype was observed many times. The chain employs TRBV5-1 and TRBJ1-2, with D unresolved. V was clipped by 3 bases and J by 2 bases, with 11 bases between them. CDR1 and CDR2 from the germline V gene are SGHRS and YFSETQ. The CDR3 runs 14 residues. CDR3 in amino acids: CASSSSAENYGYTF. CDR3 DNA sequence: TGCGCCAGCAGCTCCTCGGCGGAAAACTATGGCTACACCTTC. Filled out from reference TRBV5-1 and TRBJ1-2, the complete variable domain reads KAGVTQTPRYLIKTRGQQVTLSCSPISGHRSVSWYQQTPGQGLQFLFEYFSETQRNKGNFPGRFSGRQFSNSRSEMNVSTLELGDSALYLCASSSSAENYGYTFGSGTRLTVV.

This clonotype was picked up a small number of times. The chain is built from TRBV20-1 and TRBJ2-2; D ambiguous. The V end was cut by 2 bases, the J end by 6 bases, with 10 bases between. Germline CDR1 DFQATT, CDR2 SNEGSKA (reference sequence). This CDR3 comprises 13 residues. The CDR3 nucleotides read TGCAGTGCTAGAAGGCAGGTCCCCGGGGAGCTGTTTTTT. Translated: CSARRQVPGELFF.

There are many counts of this clonotype. The chain has TRBV20-1 and TRBJ2-5, with 10 bases matching TRBD2. The length of the CDR3 is 14 residues. In germline, CDR1 is DFQATT, CDR2 SNEGSKA (reference sequence). The V and J ends lost 2 bases and 5 bases, in that order; junction bases with no gene match: 5. The CDR3 loop is CSARKLAGRETQYF. In DNA form, the CDR3 reads TGCAGTGCTAGAAAACTAGCGGGGAGGGAGACCCAGTACTTC.

The gene calls are TRBV9 and TRBJ1-2, with 7 bases matching TRBD1. V shed 0 bases, J shed 5 bases, and the junction held 4 bases outside the gene matches. The germline gives CDR1 SGDLS, CDR2 YYNGEE. This CDR3 has 14 amino acids. CDR3: CASSVEGAKYGYTF. The CDR3, as DNA: TGTGCCAGCAGCGTAGAGGGGGCAAAGTATGGCTACACCTTC.

As for this clonotype: A far more abundant clone sits one base away, making this likely a read error. For the CDR3, the DNA is TGTGCCAGCAGAACGACTAGCGGGGGGTCTCGGGGTGAGCAGTACTTC. It is translated as CASRTTSGGSRGEQYF. The chain is built from TRBV6-2 or TRBV6-3 and TRBJ2-4; 13 nucleotides agree with TRBD2. This CDR3 comprises 16 residues. The V segment lost 6 bases and the J segment 13 bases; nucleotides outside the gene matches: 15. The germline V gene has CDR1 MNHEY and CDR2 SVGEGT.

This clonotype was found many times. This rearrangement joins TRBV5-1 to TRBJ1-4; perhaps TRBD1 as D (5 bases). Between the trimmed V and J ends, which lost 1 base and 8 bases, there was a span of 15 bases. The CDR3 is 15 residues long. Germline loops: CDR1 SGHRS, CDR2 YFSETQ. This CDR3 is CASSLIPGTAEKLFF. DNA for the CDR3: TGCGCCAGCAGCTTGATTCCGGGGACGGCGGAAAAACTGTTTTTT.

V and J are TRBV7-8 and TRBJ2-7; the D gene could be TRBD1 or TRBD2 (7 bases each). The CDR3 has 15 residues. CDR1 and CDR2 (germline): SGHVS, FQNEAQ. V lost 6 bases and J 0 bases, leaving 15 bases between the germline ends. CDR3 loop: CASRPGGGTSYEQYF. The CDR3 DNA reads as TGTGCCAGCAGACCAGGGGGGGGGACCTCCTACGAGCAGTACTTC.

This clonotype was detected a few times. The chain employs TRBV24-1 and TRBJ2-3; 7 nucleotides agree with TRBD1. Germline trimming cut 4 bases from V and 14 bases from J; bases unmatched to any gene: 14. CDR3 length: 14 amino acids. Germline V CDR1 and CDR2: KGHDR, SFDVKD. The CDR3 region is CATSEFGTANSRYF. CDR3 coding DNA: TGTGCCACCAGTGAGTTCGGGACAGCAAATAGTAGGTATTTT.

The chain employs TRBV27 and TRBJ2-5; D ambiguous. The CDR3 runs to 13 residues. Trimming pared 5 bases from V and 5 bases from J, leaving 12 bases between. Germline CDR1 reads MNHEY; CDR2 reads SMNVEV (reference sequence). CDR3 DNA: TGTGCCAGCAGTCCCCGTTTTTCCGAGACCCAGTACTTC. Amino acids: CASSPRFSETQYF.

This sequence joins TRBV9 and TRBJ1-2; D is unclear. There are 15 residues in the CDR3. V was clipped by 4 bases and J by 2 bases, with 15 bases between them. From germline, CDR1 is SGDLS and CDR2 YYNGEE. The CDR3 bases are TGTGCCAGCAGCTCCTCCCTGCGGAAAAACTATGGCTACACCTTC. This translates into CASSSSLRKNYGYTF.

This clonotype was counted ten times or more. This chain connects TRBV20-1 to TRBJ2-1; 9 bases match TRBD2. The trim removed 5 bases at V and 2 bases at J, leaving 13 bases unmatched. Germline CDR1 reads DFQATT; CDR2 reads SNEGSKA (reference sequence). The CDR3 contains 17 residues. The DNA for the CDR3 is TGCAGTGCTGCACCAAGGGGGCGGGGGGGCCCCTACAATGAGCAGTTCTTC. Its protein is CSAAPRGRGGPYNEQFF.

This clonotype was seen repeatedly, ten times or more. The DNA for the CDR3 is TGTGCCAGCAAAATCGAGAGCGGGGGGTCGAATGAGCAGTTCTTC. Its protein is CASKIESGGSNEQFF. The chain uses TRBV2 and TRBJ2-1; TRBD2 agrees at 9 bases. Germline V gene sequence: CDR1 SNHLY, CDR2 FYNNEI. V lost 7 bases to trimming and J lost 7 bases; unmatched junction nucleotides: 11. This CDR3 region has 15 residues.

This clonotype was detected a few times. The rearrangement uses TRBV5-8 and TRBJ2-4; the D gene is possibly TRBD1 (6 bases). Between the trimmed V and J ends, which lost 2 bases and 7 bases, there was a span of 16 bases. This CDR3 region has 15 residues. CDR1 and CDR2 from the germline V gene are SGHTS and YDEGEE. This CDR3 reads CASSLGQPDSNIQYF. CDR3 nucleotides: TGTGCCAGCAGCTTAGGACAGCCCGACTCCAACATTCAGTACTTC. Full variable domain (missing parts from reference TRBV5-8 and TRBJ2-4): EAGVTQSPTHLIKTRGQQATLRCSPISGHTSVYWYQQALGLGLQFLLWYDEGEERNRGNFPPRFSGRQFPNYSSELNVNALELEDSALYLCASSLGQPDSNIQYFGAGTRLSVL.

There are many counts of this clonotype. CDR3 sequence reads: CSARDWGKGNEQYF. The DNA of the CDR3 is TGCAGTGCTAGAGATTGGGGAAAAGGGAACGAGCAGTACTTC. V is TRBV20-1 and J is TRBJ2-7; D is unclear. Trimming left V 0 bases short and J 5 bases short, with 14 bases between. CDR1 is DFQATT and CDR2 is SNEGSKA in the germline V gene (reference sequence). The CDR3 sequence is 14 residues long.

This clonotype occurred many times. The chain links TRBV10-3 to TRBJ1-2, with a weak D call TRBD1 (6 bases). Per germline, CDR1 ENHRY and CDR2 SYGVKD. The CDR3 spans 13 residues. V was pared by 4 bases and J by 5 bases, with 11 bases between. CDR3 sequence: CAISATGLYGYTF. The CDR3 DNA follows: TGTGCCATCAGTGCGACAGGATTGTATGGCTACACCTTC.

This clonotype was detected ten times or more. The J gene is TRBJ2-1, the V gene TRBV10-3; 7 positions match TRBD1. The CDR3 is made up of 17 amino acids. V lost 1 base to trimming and J lost 6 bases; unmatched junction nucleotides: 12. Germline V lookup: CDR1 ENHRY, CDR2 SYGVKD. DNA of the CDR3: TGTGCCATCAGTGAGTTATCAGGCAGGGGGAGTTCCAATGAGCAGTTCTTC. Protein: CAISELSGRGSSNEQFF.

This clonotype was seen many times. The chain carries TRBV7-2 and TRBJ2-5; the D gene is possibly TRBD2 (5 bases). Trimming took off 5 bases at V and 6 bases at J, with 13 bases between the two ends. This CDR3 is built from 13 residues. Germline V CDR1 and CDR2: SGHTA, FQGNSA. CDR3 amino acids: CASSPEAGQTQYF. In DNA, the CDR3 is TGTGCCAGCAGCCCCGAGGCGGGTCAGACCCAGTACTTC.